The present T cell receptor beta chain was sequenced within a study of T cell repertoires in cytomegalovirus infection. Looking at the study overall: CMV infection together with matching HLA type was indicated by public TCR beta signatures.

This clonotype has a handful of counts. What it binds is not known. MiXCR, run by TCRdb on the reads, gives a single entry per CDR3 protein. The repertoire holds about 230,000 distinct CDR3 sequences, with under 25% as singletons. Study conclusions and caveats: Cumulative public TCR beta family frequency identified carriers of CMV plus the relevant HLA. HLA-C-restricted TCR beta clonotypes specific for CMV led the ex vivo response.

Sequencing input: CD8+ T cells from PBMCs. The receptor's source is a human donor in good health (CMV status not recorded). Some clones in this sample may be carry-over from other donors' samples.

Here the CDR3 reads CASTRTDSYEQYF. The CDR3 coding sequence is TGTGCCAGCACCCGGACAGACTCCTACGAGCAGTACTTC. This chain links TRBV28 with TRBJ2-7, with D possibly TRBD1 on 6 matching bases. The CDR3 sequence is 13 residues long. Germline CDR1 and CDR2: MDHEN and SYDVKM. V lost 7 bases and J lost 0, with 10 bases in between.